This T cell receptor beta chain was observed in a study of memory CD4+ T cells and cytomegalovirus serostatus. Turning to the study itself: Of the healthy Belgian adults, 9 or 10 were CMV seropositive and 24 seronegative.

Authors' methods: After removing out-of-frame reads, approximately 2 million distinct TCRbeta sequences remained. Sequencing was performed with immunoSEQ multiplex PCR; in TCRdb, only in-frame clones are kept and a portion is missing. V, J and clone size are those of that table, while D and trimming were read from the DNA. The sample contains 45,000 to 60,000 clones, more than 70% of which appear only once. About this clone itself: The target antigen is unknown.

The CDR3 is 16 amino acids. Trimming took 5 bases from V and 4 from J; bases not matched to a gene: 9. CDR1 and CDR2 (germline): SGHRS, YFSETQ. Single viable CD3+CD4+CD8-CD45RO+ cells were sorted as the memory CD4+ T cells. Serum IgG to CMV pp150, pp28, p38 and p52 defined serostatus. Study-wide points: Suggested: most of the CMV-linked TCR signature lies in CD4+ memory cells.

V usage is TRBV5-1 and J usage is TRBJ2-2; the match to TRBD1 covers 9 bases. Source material: memory CD4+ T cells from blood. This sequence was found in an adult in good health and CMV-seropositive. CDR3: CASRPGTGSGTGELFF. DNA for the CDR3: TGCGCCAGCAGGCCCGGGACAGGGTCGGGCACCGGGGAGCTGTTTTTT.